This record covers a single TCR beta chain. An end of the junction differs from the germline gene, which may be a read error. Individuals aged roughly 18 to 90 years were recruited from about two dozen US areas. Participant-reported clinical history was the basis for cohort assignment. CDR1 SQVTM and CDR2 ANQGSEA come from the germline V gene. The CDR3 extends over 14 amino acids. Per the original data handling: Cell counts per sample came from amplifying reference gene primers. Only in-frame clones appear in the TCRdb table, and some are missing; sequencing was by immunoSEQ multiplex PCR. The V and J calls and clone size come from that table; D and trimming were worked out from the DNA. Of hundreds of thousands of clones listed, 80% to 90% are singletons. This sample is part of a study of blood T cell repertoires in COVID-19.

This clonotype originated in a man younger than 35 who had recovered from COVID-19. This chain links TRBV29-1 with TRBJ2-3; D uncertain. The sequenced sample was PBMCs or T cells enriched from blood (not recorded which). CDR3 sequence: CSVEAQRGTDTQYF. In DNA form, the CDR3 reads TGCAGCGTGGAAGCGCAGCGAGGAACAGATACGCAGTATTTT.